This TCR beta chain was retrieved from a study of T cells in Graves' hyperthyroidism and ophthalmopathy. General study findings and limits: Ophthalmopathy prediction by the model preceded onset by a median about 6 months.

TCR beta CDR3 regions were amplified from RNA. TCR CDR3 underwent first-round RT-PCR with the HTBI primer set. Via MiXCR, TCRdb re-called the multiplex PCR reads, giving one row per CDR3 protein. Altogether around 350,000 distinct CDR3 sequences are present, approximately 20% being singletons, with the ten largest covering about 3.5%. This clonotype was counted many times. Its target is unknown. This receptor was identified in a woman between 18 and 29 years old with Graves' hyperthyroidism. The sequenced material came from blood.

The CDR3 coding sequence is TGCAGTGCTCGTCCCGGGACAGGGGTCAAAAACATTCAGTACTTC. This gives the protein CSARPGTGVKNIQYF. The chain recombines TRBV20-1 with TRBJ2-4; 10 nucleotides agree with TRBD1. Germline CDR1 reads DFQATT; CDR2 reads SNEGSKA (reference sequence). Trimming at V came to 5 bases and at J to 3 bases, leaving 7 bases not matched to a gene. The CDR3 covers 15 residues.